Listed here are 5 T cell receptor beta chains from one sample, sequenced in a study of OX40 agonist ivuxolimab in advanced cancers. This table comes from immunoSEQ multiplex PCR, and its TCRdb copy is limited to in-frame clones, with some not included. In the table there are about 32,000 clones, 80% to 90% of which are singletons. Sequences were derived from CD4+ or CD8+ T cells sorted from blood, sampled in a trial of the OX40 agonist ivuxolimab. These receptor sequences come from an adult with an advanced solid tumor such as melanoma, head and neck, liver or kidney cancer.

The V and J genes are TRBV5-6 and TRBJ2-6; D remains ambiguous. Trimming removed 4 bases at V and 0 bases at J, with 11 bases between. The CDR3 loop spans 16 amino acids. Germline V gives CDR1 SGHDT, CDR2 YYEEEE. The CDR3 bases are TGTGCCAGCAGCCGATTTCAAGTCTCTGGGGCCAACGTCCTGACTTTC. Translating gives CASSRFQVSGANVLTF.

This chain joins TRBV11-2 and TRBJ2-7; D unclear. The germline gives CDR1 SGHAT, CDR2 FQNNGV. Trimming cost V 1 base and J 2 bases, with 6 bases left between them. The CDR3 totals 13 residues. The CDR3 loop reads CASSLGTTYEQYF. The CDR3, as DNA: TGTGCCAGCAGCTTAGGGACCACCTACGAGCAGTACTTC. The full variable domain, in which reference TRBV11-2 and TRBJ2-7 provide the parts outside the CDR3, is EAGVAQSPRYKIIEKRQSVAFWCNPISGHATLYWYQQILGQGPKLLIQFQNNGVVDDSQLPKDRFSAERLKGVDSTLKIQPAKLEDSAVYLCASSLGTTYEQYFGPGTRLTVT.

J is TRBJ2-7 and V is TRBV27; D remains ambiguous. V was trimmed by 3 bases and J by 0 bases, leaving 6 bases between them. The germline V gene encodes CDR1 MNHEY and CDR2 SMNVEV (reference sequence). This CDR3 region has 13 residues. CDR3 sequence (DNA): TGTGCCAGCAGTTTCTCCAGCTCCTACGAGCAGTACTTC. This sequence encodes CASSFSSSYEQYF.

This clone was counted a single time. The chain uses TRBV5-1 and TRBJ2-5; the match to TRBD1 covers 7 bases. After removal of 4 bases from V and 0 bases from J, the junction contained 6 bases not matched to a gene. Germline V gene sequence: CDR1 SGHRS, CDR2 YFSETQ. The CDR3 extends over 15 amino acids. This CDR3 is CASSGFGTDQETQYF. The CDR3 bases are TGCGCCAGCAGCGGCTTTGGGACAGACCAAGAGACCCAGTACTTC.

The rearrangement joins TRBV10-1 to TRBJ2-7; D not resolved. Germline V gene data show CDR1 as WNHNN and CDR2 as SYGVQD (reference sequence). This CDR3 spans 12 amino acids. V was cut by 7 bases and J by 4 bases, with 11 bases left in between. CDR3: CASTPRLYEQYF. CDR3 sequence (DNA): TGCGCCAGCACCCCGAGATTATACGAGCAGTACTTC.